This T cell receptor beta chain is drawn from a study of cytomegalovirus exposure and HLA in healthy donors. Study as a whole: A subsequent analysis stated that the 100 to 150 validation repertoires were run on the same platform as the 550 to 750 first-cohort repertoires. Whole-study results and caveats: In the 120 or so validation repertoires, 94% of cluster scores exceeded 0, per a later analysis. Investigators reported 150 to 200 TCR beta chains as tied to cytomegalovirus.

Germline trimming cut 6 bases from V and 5 bases from J; bases unmatched to any gene: 1. The CDR3 length is 13 residues. Germline loops: CDR1 SNHLY, CDR2 FYNNEI. The table came from immunoSEQ multiplex PCR; TCRdb's copy has only in-frame clones and leaves some out. This table holds approximately 200,000 clones, 65% to 90% found once. A word on this clone: Its antigen remains unknown. Other DNA sequences in the same sample also yield this CDR3.

This chain connects TRBV2 to TRBJ1-5; TRBD1 agrees at 10 bases. The clonotype was recovered from a woman in her 30s in good health and CMV-seropositive. The sample was PBMCs. The CDR3 sequence: CASRGTGDQPQHF. The DNA of the CDR3 is TGTGCCAGCAGAGGGACAGGGGATCAGCCCCAGCATTTT.